This T cell receptor beta chain derives from a study of T cell responses to AZD1222 COVID-19 vaccine. Regarding the study as a whole: Spike-specific TCR repertoires showed rising breadth and depth after two AZD1222 doses. In the spike-specific TCR repertoire, nearly half reportedly target unmutated variant regions. White British ancestry dominated among donors, who included more females, and clonal diversity was possibly underestimated.

Turning to this clone: No antigen is known for it.

Sequencing was performed with immunoSEQ multiplex PCR; in TCRdb, only in-frame clones are kept and a portion is missing. The table shows around 85,000 clones, with approximately 83% occurring only once. This CDR3 region has 16 residues. Germline values: CDR1 ENHRY, CDR2 SYGVKD. Trimming left V 0 bases short and J 3 bases short, with 12 bases between. Here the sequenced sample was peripheral blood, taken on day 0 of AZD1222 vaccination. This TCR was sampled from an adult in good health. The chain links TRBV10-3 to TRBJ1-5; a possible D gene is TRBD1 (5 bases). As DNA, the CDR3 is TGTGCCATCAGTGAGTCTATCCGGGGCACCAATCAGCCCCAGCATTTT. The encoded protein is CAISESIRGTNQPQHF.